The rows below give T cell receptor beta chains drawn from one sample of a study of cytomegalovirus exposure and HLA in healthy donors. Repertoires were generated with immunoSEQ multiplex PCR, while TCRdb's copy carries only in-frame clones and drops some. The sample shows some 150,000 clones, about 72% of them seen only once. Sequencing was carried out using PBMCs. The receptor set was obtained from a man between 25 and 39 years old in good health and CMV-seropositive. Each CDR3 is given with its conserved first and last residue.

>TRBJ2-1|TRBV4-3
CASSQDGTGGYNEQFF
>TRBJ1-2|TRBV6-5
CASSLGGGHGYTF
>TRBJ2-3|TRBV30
CAWKLTRTTDTQYF
>TRBJ2-5|TRBV15
CATFTTGLAGVPQYF
>TRBJ1-1|TRBV27
CASSSTTGTEAFF
>TRBJ2-7|TRBV10-1
CASSGTGVSEQYF
>TRBJ2-7|TRBV29-1
CSVDSRDRGPSEQYF
>TRBJ1-2|TRBV28
CASSSRQGWANYGYTF
>TRBJ2-7|TRBV9
CASSGTSGGPGEQYF
>TRBJ2-3|TRBV6-1
CASSDYALAKEDTQYF
>TRBJ1-5|TRBV6-1
CASSEGRDYSNQPQHF
>TRBJ2-2|TRBV14
CASSLQGATEPGELFF
>TRBJ2-5|TRBV21-1
CASSRGSETQYF
>TRBJ2-7|TRBV7-9
CASSLVGTGINEQYF
>TRBJ2-5|TRBV2
CASSRQPQETQYF